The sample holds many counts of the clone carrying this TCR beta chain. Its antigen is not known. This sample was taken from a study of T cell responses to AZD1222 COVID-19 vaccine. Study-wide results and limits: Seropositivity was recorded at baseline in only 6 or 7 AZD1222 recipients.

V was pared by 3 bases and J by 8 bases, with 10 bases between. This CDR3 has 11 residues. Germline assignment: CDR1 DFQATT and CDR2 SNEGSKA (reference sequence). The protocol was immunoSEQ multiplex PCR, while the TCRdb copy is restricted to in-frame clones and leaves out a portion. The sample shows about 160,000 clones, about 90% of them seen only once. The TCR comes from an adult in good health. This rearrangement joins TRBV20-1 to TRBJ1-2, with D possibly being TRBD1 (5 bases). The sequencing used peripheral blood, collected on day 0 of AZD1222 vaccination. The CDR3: CSASRGVGYTF. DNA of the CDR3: TGCAGTGCTAGTCGGGGCGTAGGCTACACCTTC.